The entry below describes one T cell receptor (beta chain). There are 14 residues in the CDR3. CDR1 is KGHSH and CDR2 is LQKENI in the germline V gene. Trimming pared 3 bases from V and 0 bases from J, leaving 3 bases between. The sample belongs to a study of blood T cell repertoires in COVID-19. Study information: The analysed material was cDNA or gDNA that came from T cells, B-cell-depleted T cells, or PBMCs.

This table comes from immunoSEQ multiplex PCR, and its TCRdb copy is limited to in-frame clones, with some not included. The sample includes 100,000 to 150,000 clones, 65% to 85% seen only once; the top ten take approximately 18%. The source is a young man with COVID-19, enrolled during active disease. This chain links TRBV18 with TRBJ2-6; D gene unclear. Sequencing was carried out using peripheral blood. DNA of the CDR3: TGTGCCAGCTCACCTAGCTCTGGGGCCAACGTCCTGACTTTC. Translation: CASSPSSGANVLTF.